A single sample gave rise to the 26 T cell receptor beta chains below, sequenced in a study of blood T cell repertoires in COVID-19. Profiling relied on immunoSEQ multiplex PCR, and the TCRdb table lists in-frame clones only, not all of them. The table shows 270,000 or so clones, with 75% to 90% occurring only once. Sequencing was carried out using peripheral blood. These receptors came from a woman aged 25 to 45 with active or convalescent COVID-19.

The chain is built from TRBV5-1 and TRBJ2-5, with D perhaps TRBD2 (6 bases). The CDR3 extends over 16 amino acids. Germline V gives CDR1 SGHRS, CDR2 YFSETQ. Trimming took 3 bases from V and 1 from J, leaving 16 bases between them. CDR3 region: CASSSVYRDFQETQYF. DNA of the CDR3: TGCGCCAGCAGCTCCGTTTACCGGGACTTCCAAGAGACCCAGTACTTC.

V is TRBV2 and J is TRBJ1-2; no clear D gene. Germline V gene sequence: CDR1 SNHLY, CDR2 FYNNEI. The CDR3 loop spans 13 amino acids. The V end was cut by 4 bases, the J end by 3 bases, with 9 bases between. CDR3 sequence (DNA): TGTGCCAGCAGTGCTTCTGCGGACTATGGCTACACCTTC. Its protein product is CASSASADYGYTF.

The V gene is TRBV19, the J gene TRBJ2-5, with TRBD2 matching over 14 bases. The CDR3 has 16 residues. CDR1 is LNHDA, CDR2 SQIVND, per germline (reference sequence). J lost 5 bases, V lost 5 bases, and 7 bases had no gene match. The CDR3 sequence: CASSFGLAGGKETQYF. The CDR3 DNA follows: TGTGCCAGTAGTTTCGGACTAGCGGGGGGCAAGGAGACCCAGTACTTC.

V usage is TRBV9 and J usage is TRBJ2-5; tentatively, D is TRBD2 (6 bases). There are 15 residues in the CDR3. V lost 6 bases and J 3 bases, leaving 18 bases between the germline ends. The germline V gene has CDR1 SGDLS and CDR2 YYNGEE. In nucleotides, the CDR3 is TGTGCCAGCACGAGGCGGGGCGATACCGAAGAGACCCAGTACTTC. This encodes CASTRRGDTEETQYF.

The chain has TRBV7-2 and TRBJ1-5; D is uncertain. The CDR3 has 12 residues. Germline CDR1 is SGHTA and CDR2 is FQGNSA. V was pared by 3 bases and J by 6 bases, with 6 bases between. CDR3 sequence reads: CASSFGSQPQHF. CDR3 bases: TGTGCCAGCAGCTTCGGGAGTCAGCCCCAGCATTTT.

The genes are TRBV6-5 and TRBJ1-2; D ambiguous. Trimming shortened V by 6 bases and J by 5 bases, and 13 bases separated the two germline ends. Germline CDR1 is MNHEY and CDR2 is SVGAGI. The CDR3 is made up of 13 amino acids. The CDR3 reads CASREAGGYGYTF. DNA of the CDR3: TGTGCCAGCAGGGAGGCTGGAGGTTATGGCTACACCTTC.

Only one count was recorded for this clone. This chain connects TRBV27 to TRBJ2-7; tentative D call: TRBD1 (8 bases). Germline V gives CDR1 MNHEY, CDR2 SMNVEV (reference sequence). Trimming stripped 6 bases from V and 0 bases from J, with 18 bases between. The CDR3 contains 16 residues. The CDR3 coding sequence is TGTGCCAGCAGGCCTACAGGGGGGGCCAGCTCCTACGAGCAGTACTTC. Encoded protein: CASRPTGGASSYEQYF.

The chain joins TRBV14 to TRBJ2-1, with 9 bases identical to TRBD2. The CDR3 is 17 residues long. In germline, CDR1 is SGHDN, CDR2 FVKESK. The V gene end was trimmed by 0 bases and the J gene end by 5 bases; junction bases not matched to a gene: 8. The CDR3 sequence is CASSQDRSSGGDNEQFF. CDR3 sequence (DNA): TGTGCCAGCAGCCAAGATCGAAGTAGCGGGGGCGACAATGAGCAGTTCTTC.

This sequence joins TRBV30 and TRBJ1-1; D is undetermined. This CDR3 has 14 amino acids. The V gene's germline CDR1 is GTSNPN and CDR2 SVGIG (reference sequence). V gave up 3 bases and J gave up 0 bases, with 11 bases separating them. The CDR3 sequence is CAWRREDMNTEAFF. CDR3 in DNA: TGTGCCTGGAGACGAGAAGACATGAACACTGAAGCTTTCTTT.

V usage is TRBV23-1 and J usage is TRBJ2-1; 10 bases are shared with TRBD1. TRBV23-1 is an open reading frame whose function is uncertain. CDR3 length: 16 residues. The V and J ends lost 8 bases and 9 bases, in that order; junction bases with no gene match: 16. CDR3 DNA: TGCGCCAGCCTCCAACCCCGGGACAGGGGTCAGGGTGAGCAGTTCTTC. This sequence encodes CASLQPRDRGQGEQFF.

The chain links TRBV5-1 to TRBJ2-5; D possibly corresponds to TRBD2 (6 bases). The CDR3 totals 15 residues. The V end lost 4 bases, the J end lost 1 base, and 14 bases lay between the germline ends. The germline CDR1 and CDR2 sequences are SGHRS and YFSETQ. The CDR3 loop is CASSGYGGRQETQYF. The CDR3 DNA reads as TGCGCCAGCAGCGGTTACGGGGGACGCCAAGAGACCCAGTACTTC.

The rearrangement uses TRBV7-9 and TRBJ1-3; a weak D match, TRBD1 (6 bases). Germline V CDR1 and CDR2: SEHNR, FQNEAQ (reference sequence). CDR3 length: 17 amino acids. V lost 4 bases and J lost 0, with 16 bases in between. As DNA, the CDR3 is TGTGCCAGCAGCTCCCAACTGACAGGCTCCTCTGGAAACACCATATATTTT. Translated: CASSSQLTGSSGNTIYF.

The chain is built from TRBV7-3 and TRBJ2-2; D possibly corresponds to TRBD1 (5 bases). CDR3 length: 12 residues. Germline assignment: CDR1 SGHTA and CDR2 FQGTGA. With 7 bases removed from V and 7 bases from J, the gap between germline ends came to 10 bases. CDR3 region: CASTQDGGELFF. Written as DNA, the CDR3 is TGTGCCAGCACACAGGACGGCGGGGAGCTGTTTTTT.

V gene TRBV5-4 combines with J gene TRBJ2-3; 12 bases are a match to TRBD2. The germline CDR1 and CDR2 sequences are SGHNT and YYREEE (reference sequence). The V and J ends lost 3 bases and 4 bases, in that order; junction bases with no gene match: 6. The length of the CDR3 is 16 residues. The CDR3 sequence is CASSSQTSGGPDTQYF. The DNA of the CDR3 is TGTGCCAGCAGCTCGCAGACTAGCGGGGGCCCAGATACGCAGTATTTT.

The chain joins TRBV7-2 to TRBJ2-4, with 8 bases that match TRBD1. Per the germline V gene, CDR1 is SGHTA and CDR2 is FQGNSA. The CDR3 extends over 15 amino acids. V was clipped by 5 bases and J by 3 bases; unmatched bases: 6. As DNA, the CDR3 is TGTGCCAGCAGCCAGGACAGGGTCGTCAAAAACATTCAGTACTTC. It is translated as CASSQDRVVKNIQYF.

This chain links TRBV7-2 with TRBJ2-2; TRBD2 agrees at 8 bases. Germline trimming cut 1 base from V and 9 bases from J; bases unmatched to any gene: 7. In germline, CDR1 is SGHTA, CDR2 FQGNSA. The CDR3 extends over 15 amino acids. The CDR3 region is CASSLVWSSGRELFF. CDR3 coding DNA: TGTGCCAGCAGCTTAGTGTGGTCTAGCGGGCGGGAGCTGTTTTTT.

The rearrangement links TRBV2 to TRBJ1-5; D perhaps matches TRBD1 (6 bases). CDR3 length equals 14 residues. CDR1 and CDR2 from the germline V gene are SNHLY and FYNNEI. The ends were cut back, 7 bases at V and 3 bases at J, with 13 bases in the middle. CDR3 amino acids: CASTERQANQPQHF. CDR3 bases: TGTGCCAGCACCGAACGACAGGCCAATCAGCCCCAGCATTTT. The full variable domain, in which reference TRBV2 and TRBJ1-5 provide the parts outside the CDR3, is EPEVTQTPSHQVTQMGQEVILRCVPISNHLYFYWYRQILGQKVEFLVSFYNNEISEKSEIFDDQFSVERPDGSNFTLKIRSTKLEDSAMYFCASTERQANQPQHFGDGTRLSIL.

The chain employs TRBV10-3 and TRBJ1-2; TRBD1 might be the D (6 bases). Germline lookup yields CDR1 ENHRY and CDR2 SYGVKD. V was clipped by 8 bases and J by 4 bases, with 8 bases between them. CDR3 length: 11 amino acids. The CDR3 loop is CAIWTAYGYTF. CDR3 nucleotide sequence: TGTGCCATCTGGACAGCCTATGGCTACACCTTC.

The J gene is TRBJ1-2, the V gene TRBV19; D not certain. Trimming removed 7 bases from V and 3 bases from J, with 12 bases in between. CDR1 is LNHDA, CDR2 SQIVND, per germline (reference sequence). CDR3 length equals 13 residues. CDR3 bases: TGTGCCAGTATGAGGGATAGGGACTATGGCTACACCTTC. Protein product: CASMRDRDYGYTF.

This sequence joins TRBV6-4 and TRBJ1-2; tentatively, D is TRBD1 (6 bases). This CDR3 is built from 14 residues. V lost 8 bases and J lost 8, with 21 bases in between. Germline CDR1 MRHNA, CDR2 SNTAGT. In DNA form, the CDR3 reads TGTGCCAGCCCCAGGAATGGGACGCAGGGGGGCTACACCTTC. Translation gives CASPRNGTQGGYTF.

This chain uses TRBV5-4 with TRBJ1-2, with D maybe TRBD1 (6 bases). The CDR3 is 13 amino acids. V shed 5 bases and J shed 8 bases, with 16 bases lying between them. CDR1 is SGHNT and CDR2 is YYREEE in the germline V gene (reference sequence). The chain's CDR3 is CASRPGQRVGYTF. The CDR3 DNA reads TGTGCCAGCAGACCCGGACAGCGAGTGGGCTACACCTTC.

V gene TRBV6-5 combines with J gene TRBJ2-7; 8 nucleotides align to TRBD1. The CDR3 runs to 14 residues. Germline assignment: CDR1 MNHEY and CDR2 SVGAGI. Unmatched junction bases numbered 5, after V lost 3 bases and J lost 4 bases. The CDR3: CASSYGQGGYEQYF. The CDR3 DNA follows: TGTGCCAGCAGTTATGGACAGGGTGGTTACGAGCAGTACTTC.

This clone was recorded only once. The chain carries TRBV6-6 and TRBJ1-1; D perhaps matches TRBD1 (6 bases). V was pared by 7 bases and J by 5 bases, with 17 bases between. The CDR3 runs to 14 residues. Germline V CDR1 and CDR2: MNHNY, SVGAGI (reference sequence). The CDR3 spells CASIPRDTPTEAFF. The DNA for the CDR3 is TGTGCCAGCATCCCCCGGGACACCCCTACTGAAGCTTTCTTT.

The chain recombines TRBV5-5 with TRBJ2-5, with D tentatively TRBD2 (5 bases). CDR1 SGHKS and CDR2 YYEKEE come from the germline V gene (reference sequence). The V end lost 0 bases, the J end lost 4 bases, and 10 bases lay between the germline ends. This CDR3 comprises 14 residues. This chain's CDR3 is CASSLGTGSETQYF. CDR3 nucleotide sequence: TGTGCCAGCAGCTTGGGAACGGGATCAGAGACCCAGTACTTC.

In this sample, this clone turned up a few times. The chain recombines TRBV28 with TRBJ1-6, with D unresolved. V lost 2 bases and J lost 0, with 8 bases in between. This CDR3 region has 16 residues. The germline CDR1 and CDR2 sequences are MDHEN and SYDVKM. The CDR3 coding sequence is TGTGCCAGCAGTTTAACAGAGAGCTCCTATAATTCACCCCTCCACTTT. Protein: CASSLTESSYNSPLHF.

The genes are TRBV6-1 and TRBJ2-2; D is uncertain. This CDR3 contains 14 residues. In germline, CDR1 is MNHNS, CDR2 SASEGT. Trimming took 2 bases from V and 6 from J, leaving 10 bases between them. CDR3 protein: CASSEPQWPGELFF. CDR3 in DNA: TGTGCCAGCAGTGAACCTCAGTGGCCCGGGGAGCTGTTTTTT.